The entry below describes one T cell receptor (beta chain). Antigen specificity is unknown. The sample is drawn from a study of tumor and adjacent non-tumor tissue in lung cancer. Overall study context: Patients comprised eleven to twelve adenocarcinoma, 2 squamous cell carcinoma and 1 small cell lung cancer. Study observations and caveats: Normal lung showed higher cumulative top 100 clone frequency than tumor.

A modified ARM-PCR protocol with three rounds of nested PCR amplified TCRbeta. TCRdb redid the calling of the multiplex PCR reads with MiXCR, one entry per CDR3 protein. The data show 120,000 or so distinct CDR3 sequences, with about 66% seen just once and about 13% held by the top ten. RNA was extracted from bulk tissue without any cell sorting. Germline V lookup: CDR1 SGHRS, CDR2 YFSETQ. V lost 0 bases to trimming and J lost 11 bases, with 16 bases between them. The CDR3 totals 14 residues. Sequenced: lung tumor tissue. This rearrangement joins TRBV5-1 to TRBJ2-3; D might be TRBD1 (6 bases). The clonotype was recovered from a man between 25 and 39 years old with non-small cell lung cancer. This chain's CDR3 is CASSLDGQRVMQYF. The CDR3, as DNA: TGCGCCAGCAGCTTGGATGGACAGAGAGTGATGCAGTATTTT.